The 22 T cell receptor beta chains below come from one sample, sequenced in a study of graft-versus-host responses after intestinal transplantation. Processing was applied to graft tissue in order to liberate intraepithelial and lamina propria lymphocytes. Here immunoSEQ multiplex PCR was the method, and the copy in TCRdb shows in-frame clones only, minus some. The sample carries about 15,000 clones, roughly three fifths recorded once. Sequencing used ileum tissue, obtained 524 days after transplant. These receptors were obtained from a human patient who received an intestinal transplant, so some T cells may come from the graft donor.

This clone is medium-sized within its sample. CDR3 loop: CAWSRGQNSNQPQHF. Written as DNA, the CDR3 is TGTGCCTGGAGTCGGGGACAGAATAGCAATCAGCCCCAGCATTTT. The chain combines TRBV30 with TRBJ1-5, with 7 bases aligning to TRBD1. The CDR3 covers 15 residues. V lost 2 bases, J lost 0 bases, and 4 bases stayed unmatched. CDR1 is GTSNPN, CDR2 SVGIG, per germline (reference sequence).

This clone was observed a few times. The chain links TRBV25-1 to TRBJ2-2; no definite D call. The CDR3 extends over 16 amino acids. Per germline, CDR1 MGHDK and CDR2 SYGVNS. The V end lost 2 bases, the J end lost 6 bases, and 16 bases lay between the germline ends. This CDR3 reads CASSEIVEVGPGELFF. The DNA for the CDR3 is TGTGCCAGCAGTGAAATCGTCGAAGTGGGCCCCGGGGAGCTGTTTTTT.

CDR3 sequence (DNA): TGCGCCAGCCCTCTCAGCGGGGTAGGGGAGACCCAGTACTTC. Translating gives CASPLSGVGETQYF. This chain uses TRBV5-1 with TRBJ2-5; 7 nucleotides line up with TRBD2. The CDR3 contains 14 residues. Trimming at V came to 7 bases and at J to 5 bases, leaving 11 bases not matched to a gene. Germline V CDR1 and CDR2: SGHRS, YFSETQ.

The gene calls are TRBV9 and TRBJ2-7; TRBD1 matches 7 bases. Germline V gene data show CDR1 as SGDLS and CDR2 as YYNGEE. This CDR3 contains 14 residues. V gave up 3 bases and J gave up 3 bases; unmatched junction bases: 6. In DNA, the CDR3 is TGTGCCAGCAGCGAGACGGGACAGAACTACGAGCAGTACTTC. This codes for CASSETGQNYEQYF.

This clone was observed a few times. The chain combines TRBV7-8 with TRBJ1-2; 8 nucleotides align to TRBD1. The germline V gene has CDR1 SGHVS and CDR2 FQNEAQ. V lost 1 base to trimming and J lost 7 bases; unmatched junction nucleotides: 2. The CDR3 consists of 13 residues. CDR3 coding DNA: TGTGCCAGCAGCTTAGGACAGGGGACTGGCTACACCTTC. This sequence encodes CASSLGQGTGYTF.

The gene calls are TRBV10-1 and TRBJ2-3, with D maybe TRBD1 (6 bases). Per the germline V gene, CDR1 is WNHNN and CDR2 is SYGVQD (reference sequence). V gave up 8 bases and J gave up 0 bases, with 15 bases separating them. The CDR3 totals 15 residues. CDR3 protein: CASAPVGASTDTQYF. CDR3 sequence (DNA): TGCGCCAGCGCCCCAGTGGGGGCTAGCACAGATACGCAGTATTTT.

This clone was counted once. CDR3: CASSPDRDRVAEKLFF. The CDR3 nucleotides are TGTGCCAGCAGTCCCGACCGTGACAGGGTGGCTGAAAAACTGTTTTTT. The chain carries TRBV27 and TRBJ1-4; 7 nucleotides align to TRBD1. This CDR3 is built from 16 residues. After removal of 5 bases from V and 7 bases from J, the junction contained 13 bases not matched to a gene. Germline V gene sequence: CDR1 MNHEY, CDR2 SMNVEV (reference sequence).

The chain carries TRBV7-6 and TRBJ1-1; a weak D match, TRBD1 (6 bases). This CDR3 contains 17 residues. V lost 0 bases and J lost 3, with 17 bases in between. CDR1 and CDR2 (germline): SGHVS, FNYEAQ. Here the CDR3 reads CASSLARGGADDTEAFF. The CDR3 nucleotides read TGTGCCAGCAGCTTAGCCAGGGGTGGGGCGGATGACACTGAAGCTTTCTTT.

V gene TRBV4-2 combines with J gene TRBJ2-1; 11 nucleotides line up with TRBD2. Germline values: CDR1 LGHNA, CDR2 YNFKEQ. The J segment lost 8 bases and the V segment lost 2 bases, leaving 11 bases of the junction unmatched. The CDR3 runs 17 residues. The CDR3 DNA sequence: TGTGCCAGCAGCCAACCCAATAGCGGGGGGGCTGGGGATGAGCAGTTCTTC. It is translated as CASSQPNSGGAGDEQFF.

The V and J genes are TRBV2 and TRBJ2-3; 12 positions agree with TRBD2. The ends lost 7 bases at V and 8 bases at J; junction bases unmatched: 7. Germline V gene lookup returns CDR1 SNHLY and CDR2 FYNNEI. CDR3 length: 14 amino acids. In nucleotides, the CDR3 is TGTGCCAGCACCCCTAGCGGGGGGGCAGTTACGCAGTATTTT. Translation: CASTPSGGAVTQYF.

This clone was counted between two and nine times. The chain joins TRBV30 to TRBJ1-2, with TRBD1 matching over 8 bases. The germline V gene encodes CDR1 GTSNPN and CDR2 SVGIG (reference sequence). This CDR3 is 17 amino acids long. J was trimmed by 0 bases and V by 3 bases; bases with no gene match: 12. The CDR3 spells CAWSPLHRQGPNYGYTF. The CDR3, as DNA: TGTGCCTGGAGCCCCCTCCATCGACAGGGGCCTAACTATGGCTACACCTTC.

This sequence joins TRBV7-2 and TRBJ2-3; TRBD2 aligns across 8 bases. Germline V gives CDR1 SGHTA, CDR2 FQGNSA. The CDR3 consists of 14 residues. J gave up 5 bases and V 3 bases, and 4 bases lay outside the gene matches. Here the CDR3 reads CASSLGLVGDTQYF. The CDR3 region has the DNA TGTGCCAGCAGCTTGGGACTAGTTGGAGATACGCAGTATTTT.

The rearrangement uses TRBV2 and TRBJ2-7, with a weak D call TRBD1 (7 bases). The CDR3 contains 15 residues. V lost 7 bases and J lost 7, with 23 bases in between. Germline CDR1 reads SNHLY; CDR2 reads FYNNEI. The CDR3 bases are TGTGCCAGCACTCGAACAAGGCCAGGGGGGCATGAGCAGTACTTC. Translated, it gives CASTRTRPGGHEQYF.

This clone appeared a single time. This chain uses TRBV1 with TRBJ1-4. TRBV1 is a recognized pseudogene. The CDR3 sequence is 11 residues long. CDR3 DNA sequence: TGCACCAGCAGCCGTTACTGTAAACTGTTTTTT. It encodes CTSSRYCKLFF.

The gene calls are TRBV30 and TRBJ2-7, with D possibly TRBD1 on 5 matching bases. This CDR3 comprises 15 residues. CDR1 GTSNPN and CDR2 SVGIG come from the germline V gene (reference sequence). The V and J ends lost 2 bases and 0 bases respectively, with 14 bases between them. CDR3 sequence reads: CAWSSTTVSSYEQYF. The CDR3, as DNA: TGTGCCTGGAGTTCCACGACAGTTAGCTCCTACGAGCAGTACTTC. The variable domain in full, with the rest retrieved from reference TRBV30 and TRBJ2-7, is SQTIHQWPATLVQPVGSPLSLECTVEGTSNPNLYWYRQAAGRGLQLLFYSVGIGQISSEVPQNLSASRPQDRQFILSSKKLLLSDSGFYLCAWSSTTVSSYEQYFGPGTRLTVT.

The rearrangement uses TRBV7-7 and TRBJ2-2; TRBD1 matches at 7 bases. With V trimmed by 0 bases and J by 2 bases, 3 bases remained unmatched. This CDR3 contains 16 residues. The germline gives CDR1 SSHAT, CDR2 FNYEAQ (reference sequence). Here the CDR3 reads CASSLAGGLNTGELFF. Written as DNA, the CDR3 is TGTGCCAGCAGCTTAGCAGGGGGCCTAAACACCGGGGAGCTGTTTTTT.

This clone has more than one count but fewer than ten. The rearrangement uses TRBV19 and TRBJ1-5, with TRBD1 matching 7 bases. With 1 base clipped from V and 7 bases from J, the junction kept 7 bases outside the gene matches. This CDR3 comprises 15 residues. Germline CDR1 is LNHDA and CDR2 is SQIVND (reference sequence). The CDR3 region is CASSIGLAGGQPQHF. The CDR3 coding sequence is TGTGCCAGTAGTATAGGGCTGGCAGGGGGGCAGCCCCAGCATTTT.

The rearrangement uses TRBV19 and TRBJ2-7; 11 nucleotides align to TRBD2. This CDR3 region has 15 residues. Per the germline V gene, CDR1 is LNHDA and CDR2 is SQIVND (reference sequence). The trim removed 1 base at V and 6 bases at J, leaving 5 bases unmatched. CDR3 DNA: TGTGCCAGTAGTATAGTTAGCGGGGGGGCTTCCGAGCAGTACTTC. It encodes CASSIVSGGASEQYF.

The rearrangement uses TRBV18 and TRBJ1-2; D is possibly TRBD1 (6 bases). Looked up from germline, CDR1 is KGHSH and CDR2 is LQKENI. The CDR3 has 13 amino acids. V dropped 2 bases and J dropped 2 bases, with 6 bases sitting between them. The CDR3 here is CASSPTGNYGYTF. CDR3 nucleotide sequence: TGTGCCAGCTCACCAACAGGGAACTATGGCTACACCTTC.

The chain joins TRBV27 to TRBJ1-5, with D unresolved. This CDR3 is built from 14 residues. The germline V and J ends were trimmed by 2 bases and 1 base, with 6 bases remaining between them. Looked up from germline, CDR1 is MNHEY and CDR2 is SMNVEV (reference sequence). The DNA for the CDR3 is TGTGCCAGCAGTTTAATCGGGAGCAATCAGCCCCAGCATTTT. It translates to CASSLIGSNQPQHF.

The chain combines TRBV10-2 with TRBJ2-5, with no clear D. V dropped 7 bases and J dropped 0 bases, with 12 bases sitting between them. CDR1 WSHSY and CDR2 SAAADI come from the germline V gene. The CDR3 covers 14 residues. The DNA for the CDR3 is TGCGCCAGCAACAGAAGAGCCAACCAAGAGACCCAGTACTTC. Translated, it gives CASNRRANQETQYF.

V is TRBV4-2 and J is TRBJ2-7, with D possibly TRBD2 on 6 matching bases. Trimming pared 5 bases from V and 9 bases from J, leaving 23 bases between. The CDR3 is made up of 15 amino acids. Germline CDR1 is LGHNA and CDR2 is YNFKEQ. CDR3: CASSLAGGEMGGQYF. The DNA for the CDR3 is TGTGCCAGCAGCTTGGCAGGCGGGGAAATGGGAGGGCAGTACTTC.